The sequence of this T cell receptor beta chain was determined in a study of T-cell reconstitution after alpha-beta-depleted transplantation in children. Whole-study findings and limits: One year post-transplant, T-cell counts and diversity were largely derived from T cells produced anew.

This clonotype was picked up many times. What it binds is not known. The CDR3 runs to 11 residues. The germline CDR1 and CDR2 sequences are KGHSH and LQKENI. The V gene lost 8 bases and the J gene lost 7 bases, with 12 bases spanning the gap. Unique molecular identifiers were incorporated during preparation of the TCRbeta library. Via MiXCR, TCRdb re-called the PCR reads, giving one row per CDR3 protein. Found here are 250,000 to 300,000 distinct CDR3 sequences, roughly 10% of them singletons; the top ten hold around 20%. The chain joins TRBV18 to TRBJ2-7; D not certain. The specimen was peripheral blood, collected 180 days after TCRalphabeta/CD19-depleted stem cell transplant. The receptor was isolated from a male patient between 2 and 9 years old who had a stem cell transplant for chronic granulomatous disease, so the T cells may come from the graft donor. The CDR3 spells CASSRVGEQYF. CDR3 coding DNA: TGTGCCAGCAGTCGAGTGGGTGAGCAGTACTTC.